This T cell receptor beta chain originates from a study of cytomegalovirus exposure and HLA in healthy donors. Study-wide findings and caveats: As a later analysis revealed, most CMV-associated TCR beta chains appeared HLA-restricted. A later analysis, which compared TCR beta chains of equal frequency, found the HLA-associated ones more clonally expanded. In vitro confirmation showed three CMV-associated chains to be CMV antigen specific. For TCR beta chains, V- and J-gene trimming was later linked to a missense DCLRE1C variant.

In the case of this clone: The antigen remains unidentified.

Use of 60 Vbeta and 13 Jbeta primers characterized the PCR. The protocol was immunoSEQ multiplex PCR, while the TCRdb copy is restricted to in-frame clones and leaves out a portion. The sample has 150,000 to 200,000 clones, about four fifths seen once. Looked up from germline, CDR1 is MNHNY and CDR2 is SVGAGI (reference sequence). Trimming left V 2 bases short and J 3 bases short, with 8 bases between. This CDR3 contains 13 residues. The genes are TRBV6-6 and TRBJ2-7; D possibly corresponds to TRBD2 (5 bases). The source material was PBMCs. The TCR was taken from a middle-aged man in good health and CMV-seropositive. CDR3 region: CASSYGLNYEQYF. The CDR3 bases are TGTGCCAGCAGTTACGGACTCAACTACGAGCAGTACTTC.